This T cell receptor beta chain was recorded in a study of graft-versus-host responses after intestinal transplantation. The CDR3 contains 14 residues. CDR1 is SGHAT, CDR2 FQNNGV, per germline. Germline trimming cut 5 bases from V and 4 bases from J; bases unmatched to any gene: 4. Data came from immunoSEQ multiplex PCR; TCRdb stores just in-frame clones and leaves some out. This table has some 15,000 clones, just under 95% appearing once. This material consisted of PBMCs, taken 9 days after transplant. The rearrangement links TRBV11-2 to TRBJ2-2; 7 bases match TRBD1. The clonotype was recovered from a human patient who received an intestinal transplant, so some T cells may come from the graft donor. The CDR3 region is CASSAGQATGELFF. Written as DNA, the CDR3 is TGTGCCAGCAGCGCAGGACAGGCCACCGGGGAGCTGTTTTTT.